Sequencing of this T cell receptor (beta chain) was carried out in a study of blood T cell repertoires in COVID-19. As for the study in general: Specimens from acute and convalescent COVID-19 originated in the United States, Italy and Spain.

Some clones are missing from TCRdb's copy, which holds only in-frame ones; the method was immunoSEQ multiplex PCR. Of about 350,000 clones listed, more than 70% are singletons. The V gene end was trimmed by 3 bases and the J gene end by 5 bases; junction bases not matched to a gene: 5. CDR1 and CDR2 (germline): LGHDT, YNNKEL (reference sequence). The CDR3 length is 14 residues. The clonotype comes from a woman aged 55 to 70 with COVID-19, enrolled during active disease. The sample consisted of peripheral blood. J is TRBJ2-5 and V is TRBV3-1 (or the pseudogene TRBV3-2); 8 bases line up with TRBD1. In DNA form, the CDR3 reads TGTGCCAGCAGCCAGAGACAGGGGCGGGAGACCCAGTACTTC. Protein: CASSQRQGRETQYF.